Below, one TCR beta chain is given with its context. What it binds is not known. These data originate in a study of vaccination and CD4 T cells after COVID-19. Sequencing of cultured CD4+ T cell DNA used the Oncomine TCR Beta short-read assay. MiXCR, run by TCRdb on the PCR reads, gives a single entry per CDR3 protein. Seen here are 15,000 to 25,000 distinct CDR3 sequences, around 45% observed once, and the top ten hold 4%. Study-wide results and limits: Within the convalescent patients, spike mono-reactivity was found in 304 of 307 vaccine-specific clones. There was no significant change from around 20 to 38 median reactive clonotypes.

Described treatment: approximately 9-day PBMC culture with coronavirus spike peptide pools or control peptides (ViraFEST assay). The CDR3 has 13 residues. V lost 9 bases, J lost 0 bases, and 2 bases stayed unmatched. From germline, CDR1 is LNHDA and CDR2 SQIVND (reference sequence). The specimen comprised CD4+ T cells from blood, cultured in vitro, sampled before SARS-CoV-2 vaccination. V gene TRBV19 combines with J gene TRBJ1-1, with TRBD1 matching 9 bases. The sequence came from a human donor who had recovered from COVID-19. The CDR3 DNA is TGTGCCAGCGGGACAGGGTTGAACACTGAAGCTTTCTTT. The encoded protein is CASGTGLNTEAFF.